Listed here are 14 T cell receptor beta chains from one sample, sequenced in a study of CD8 T cells in Susac syndrome. With random hexamers, roughly 0.45 to 1 ug RNA was reverse transcribed. TCRdb called the immunoSEQ multiplex PCR reads again in MiXCR, with one record for every CDR3 protein. The data show fewer than 200,000 distinct CDR3 sequences, with about 91% seen just once and 0.087% held by the top ten. Sample: CD4+ T cells from PBMCs. The receptors stem from a human donor with Susac syndrome.

This clonotype was observed a few times. The rearrangement uses TRBV24-1 and TRBJ2-5; TRBD2 might be the D (5 bases). This CDR3 region has 12 residues. CDR1 KGHDR and CDR2 SFDVKD come from the germline V gene. Trimming removed 5 bases from V and 13 bases from J, with 16 bases in between. The CDR3 loop is CATSARRTGRYF. CDR3 nucleotides: TGTGCCACCAGTGCCCGCAGGACGGGAAGGTACTTC.

This clonotype was observed once. V and J are TRBV10-1 and TRBJ2-1, with a tentative D call TRBD1 (5 bases). This CDR3 has 12 residues. Trimming shortened V by 3 bases and J by 16 bases, and 16 bases separated the two germline ends. In germline, CDR1 is WNHNN, CDR2 SYGVQD (reference sequence). As DNA, the CDR3 is TGCGCCAGCAGTGAAGGTCCCAGGGTGAAATTCTTC. Protein product: CASSEGPRVKFF.

The chain recombines TRBV5-8 with TRBJ2-1; weak D call: TRBD2 (5 bases). Per germline, CDR1 SGHTS and CDR2 YDEGEE. V was pared by 2 bases and J by 4 bases, with 16 bases between. CDR3 length: 16 residues. The CDR3 DNA is TGTGCCAGCAGCTTAGGTCGGGCGGGTCCTTACAATGAGCAGTTCTTC. This translates into CASSLGRAGPYNEQFF.

V is TRBV5-4 and J is TRBJ1-3; TRBD1 aligns across 9 bases. The CDR3 contains 16 residues. Germline loops: CDR1 SGHNT, CDR2 YYREEE (reference sequence). V dropped 0 bases and J dropped 3; count of bases not matched to a gene: 4. For the CDR3, the DNA is TGTGCCAGCAGCTTGGAGGGACAGGGAGTTGGAAACACCATATATTTT. Translated: CASSLEGQGVGNTIYF.

This clonotype was detected once. This chain joins TRBV12-3 or TRBV12-4 and TRBJ1-6; no reliable D call. CDR3 length equals 14 residues. V was pared by 1 base and J by 10 bases, with 11 bases between. CDR3 amino acids: CASSLVAGGSPLHF. For the CDR3, the DNA is TGTGCCAGCAGTTTAGTGGCGGGCGGCTCACCCCTCCACTTT.

The table lists this clonotype with a count of one. This chain connects TRBV6-2 or TRBV6-3 to TRBJ2-3; TRBD1 matches 7 bases. The CDR3 contains 15 residues. V gave up 6 bases and J gave up 6 bases; unmatched junction bases: 12. The V gene's germline CDR1 is MNHEY and CDR2 SVGEGT. The CDR3 DNA sequence: TGTGCCAGCAGCAGACAGGGATCTAAATTGGATACGCAGTATTTT. Its translation is CASSRQGSKLDTQYF.

The chain combines TRBV28 with TRBJ2-3, with 9 bases identical to TRBD1. There are 16 residues in the CDR3. Trimming cost V 4 bases and J 6 bases; bases outside gene matches: 11. The germline V gene has CDR1 MDHEN and CDR2 SYDVKM. This chain's CDR3 is CASSSPGTGLRDTQYF. For the CDR3, the DNA is TGTGCCAGCAGTTCCCCCGGGACAGGGCTCCGCGATACGCAGTATTTT.

The chain is built from TRBV7-2 and TRBJ1-2; 8 bases are a match to TRBD1. Losses at the gene ends were 5 bases for V and 5 bases for J; bases not matched to a gene: 10. CDR1 is SGHTA and CDR2 is FQGNSA in the germline V gene. The CDR3 is 15 residues long. DNA of the CDR3: TGTGCCAGCAGCCCCCCTGGACAGGGAGGATATGGCTACACCTTC. This sequence encodes CASSPPGQGGYGYTF.

CDR3 sequence: CASSQDFVGSGELFF. DNA for the CDR3: TGTGCCAGCAGCCAAGATTTCGTGGGTTCCGGGGAGCTGTTTTTT. This chain joins TRBV4-2 and TRBJ2-2, with D unclear. This CDR3 region has 15 residues. Germline CDR1 is LGHNA and CDR2 is YNFKEQ. The V end lost 0 bases, the J end lost 6 bases, and 11 bases lay between the germline ends.

The chain has TRBV20-1 and TRBJ2-5, with D possibly being TRBD2 (7 bases). V was cut by 7 bases and J by 5 bases, with 14 bases left in between. This CDR3 has 12 residues. Germline V gene lookup returns CDR1 DFQATT and CDR2 SNEGSKA (reference sequence). As DNA, the CDR3 is TGCAGTGGGGCGGGGGCTGGGGAGACCCAGTACTTC. Translating gives CSGAGAGETQYF.

This chain connects TRBV28 to TRBJ2-7; the D gene is possibly TRBD2 (7 bases). The V gene lost 8 bases and the J gene lost 2 bases, with 13 bases spanning the gap. Germline V CDR1 and CDR2: MDHEN, SYDVKM. The CDR3 loop spans 13 amino acids. CDR3 nucleotides: TGTGCCAGCGGGGGGGGGCTAACCTACGAGCAGTACTTC. Amino acid sequence: CASGGGLTYEQYF.

The rearrangement uses TRBV5-1 and TRBJ1-5, with D hard to call. V was trimmed by 7 bases and J by 6 bases, leaving 5 bases between them. This CDR3 spans 10 amino acids. The V gene's germline CDR1 is SGHRS and CDR2 YFSETQ. The CDR3 region is CASGIQPQHF. CDR3 nucleotide sequence: TGCGCCAGCGGTATTCAGCCCCAGCATTTT. The full variable domain, rest sourced from reference TRBV5-1 and TRBJ1-5, is KAGVTQTPRYLIKTRGQQVTLSCSPISGHRSVSWYQQTPGQGLQFLFEYFSETQRNKGNFPGRFSGRQFSNSRSEMNVSTLELGDSALYLCASGIQPQHFGDGTRLSIL.

This chain joins TRBV3-1 and TRBJ2-1, with 15 bases lining up with TRBD2. Per germline, CDR1 LGHDT and CDR2 YNNKEL (reference sequence). V lost 3 bases and J lost 6; bases outside the gene matches: 6. This CDR3 spans 17 amino acids. The CDR3 loop is CASSQGLAGGLLNEQFF. The CDR3 nucleotides are TGTGCCAGCAGCCAGGGACTAGCGGGGGGCCTCCTCAATGAGCAGTTCTTC.

V gene TRBV6-6 combines with J gene TRBJ2-1, with D perhaps matching TRBD2 (7 bases). V gave up 7 bases and J gave up 7 bases, with 20 bases separating them. This CDR3 is built from 15 residues. Germline loops: CDR1 MNHNY, CDR2 SVGAGI (reference sequence). The CDR3 region has the DNA TGTGCCAGCAACAATAGGGGGGGACATTGGAATGAGCAGTTCTTC. This gives the protein CASNNRGGHWNEQFF.